One and the same sample provided the 24 T cell receptor beta chains below, sequenced in a study of blood T cell repertoires in COVID-19 (dated by TCRdb to about 2020). The method behind the library was the immunoSEQ multiplex PCR assay. TCRdb obtained this table from immuneACCESS and retained in-frame rearrangements with V and J assigned. These tables miss some clones; where compared with another copy, unresolved V genes account for less than half of the shortfall, and the remainder is unexplained. The sample yields about 270,000 clones; 80% to 90% were counted once. Clones ranked in the top ten supply 4.5% to 7% of the sample. The sample comprised peripheral blood. These receptors all come from a man at least 80 years old with acute or convalescent COVID-19.

The rearrangement links TRBV30 to TRBJ2-7; a weak D match, TRBD1 (5 bases). The CDR3 is made up of 14 amino acids. Germline V gene data show CDR1 as GTSNPN and CDR2 as SVGIG (reference sequence). Deletions cut 2 bases from V and 0 bases from J, with 11 bases between. CDR3 nucleotides: TGTGCCTGGAGTCTTGACAGTTTCTCCTACGAGCAGTACTTC. Translating gives CAWSLDSFSYEQYF.

The chain is built from TRBV27 and TRBJ2-1; 9 nucleotides line up with TRBD2. This CDR3 region has 16 residues. Germline values: CDR1 MNHEY, CDR2 SMNVEV (reference sequence). The ends lost 3 bases at V and 9 bases at J; junction bases unmatched: 12. The CDR3 reads CASSFLASGNVGEQFF. DNA for the CDR3: TGTGCCAGCAGTTTCCTCGCTAGCGGGAATGTCGGTGAGCAGTTCTTC.

The chain has TRBV10-3 and TRBJ2-2, with 8 bases aligning to TRBD1. V was clipped by 8 bases and J by 5 bases; unmatched bases: 10. The CDR3 sequence is 15 residues long. The germline CDR1 and CDR2 sequences are ENHRY and SYGVKD. The CDR3 reads CAIGEDRAWTGELFF. The CDR3, as DNA: TGTGCCATCGGGGAGGACAGGGCTTGGACCGGGGAGCTGTTTTTT.

This clone was counted many times. This same CDR3 is encoded by further DNA sequences in the sample. The J gene is TRBJ1-4, the V gene TRBV4-2; TRBD1 is a possible D gene (5 bases). With 0 bases removed from V and 8 bases from J, the gap between germline ends came to 13 bases. The CDR3 has 15 residues. Germline CDR1 is LGHNA and CDR2 is YNFKEQ. The CDR3 nucleotides are TGTGCCAGCAGCCAAGAGGGGCAGGGAAACGAAAAACTGTTTTTT. Translation: CASSQEGQGNEKLFF.

The V and J genes are TRBV19 and TRBJ2-3; 9 nucleotides align to TRBD2. V shed 7 bases and J 5 bases; nucleotides not matched to a gene: 10. Germline V gene data show CDR1 as LNHDA and CDR2 as SQIVND (reference sequence). CDR3 length: 15 amino acids. The CDR3: CASTPARGGLDTQYF. In DNA form, the CDR3 reads TGTGCCAGTACCCCCGCGCGGGGGGGCTTAGATACGCAGTATTTT.

The chain joins TRBV18 to TRBJ2-3; 10 nucleotides line up with TRBD2. The CDR3 is made up of 15 amino acids. With V trimmed by 6 bases and J by 4 bases, 7 bases remained unmatched. Germline CDR1 KGHSH, CDR2 LQKENI. Written as DNA, the CDR3 is TGTGCCAGCTCTTCGCTAGCGGGAGCACCAGATACGCAGTATTTT. Translating it yields CASSSLAGAPDTQYF.

The chain has TRBV19 and TRBJ1-2; maybe TRBD1 (6 bases). Germline V gene data show CDR1 as LNHDA and CDR2 as SQIVND (reference sequence). V was shortened by 7 bases and J by 6 bases, with 6 bases between the two germline ends. The CDR3 sequence is 10 residues long. The CDR3 DNA is TGTGCCAGTAAGGGGGATGGCTACACCTTC. This codes for CASKGDGYTF.

This clone was found once. The rearrangement uses TRBV9 and TRBJ2-5; D might be TRBD1 (5 bases). Germline V lookup: CDR1 SGDLS, CDR2 YYNGEE. The CDR3 is 13 amino acids. The V gene lost 2 bases and the J gene lost 2 bases, with 7 bases spanning the gap. The CDR3 nucleotides read TGTGCCAGCAGCGTTACAGGTCAAGAGACCCAGTACTTC. Translating gives CASSVTGQETQYF.

The rearrangement links TRBV5-1 to TRBJ2-2; perhaps TRBD1 as D (5 bases). The CDR3 runs 14 residues. Deletions cut 5 bases from V and 6 bases from J, with 14 bases between. Germline loops: CDR1 SGHRS, CDR2 YFSETQ. CDR3 nucleotide sequence: TGCGCCAGCAGAGGGGAAGTTGAATCCGGGGAGCTGTTTTTT. The encoded protein is CASRGEVESGELFF.

The rearrangement joins TRBV6-2 or TRBV6-3 to TRBJ2-5; 11 bases fit TRBD2. From germline, CDR1 is MNHEY and CDR2 SVGEGT. After removal of 3 bases from V and 4 bases from J, the junction contained 4 bases not matched to a gene. This CDR3 spans 15 amino acids. The CDR3 sequence: CASSYGGLAGETQYF. Here the CDR3 DNA reads TGTGCCAGCAGTTATGGTGGACTAGCGGGAGAGACCCAGTACTTC.

The genes are TRBV2 and TRBJ1-6, with D possibly TRBD1 on 6 matching bases. CDR1 is SNHLY, CDR2 FYNNEI, per germline. The CDR3 contains 14 residues. The ends were cut back, 8 bases at V and 10 bases at J, with 18 bases in the middle. The CDR3 here is CASLTDRGSSPLHF. CDR3 coding DNA: TGTGCCAGCCTCACGGACAGAGGGAGCTCACCCCTCCACTTT.

The rearrangement links TRBV5-1 to TRBJ2-2; 7 bases align to TRBD1. The CDR3 length is 16 residues. The V gene end was trimmed by 5 bases and the J gene end by 7 bases; junction bases not matched to a gene: 14. CDR1 and CDR2 (germline): SGHRS, YFSETQ. CDR3 residues: CASRVTGLGAGGELFF. The CDR3 bases are TGCGCCAGCAGGGTGACAGGGCTCGGGGCCGGCGGGGAGCTGTTTTTT.

The rearrangement uses TRBV10-1 and TRBJ2-2, with TRBD1 matching 9 bases. V trimming: 6 bases; J trimming: 4 bases; junction bases outside the gene matches: 3. Looked up from germline, CDR1 is WNHNN and CDR2 is SYGVQD (reference sequence). This CDR3 region has 14 residues. Written as DNA, the CDR3 is TGCGCCAGCAGGAGGGACAGGGTCACCGGGGAGCTGTTTTTT. It translates to CASRRDRVTGELFF.

This clone has a single count. V is TRBV5-1 and J is TRBJ2-5, with D perhaps matching TRBD1 (6 bases). V was clipped by 3 bases and J by 2 bases, with 8 bases between them. Germline lookup yields CDR1 SGHRS and CDR2 YFSETQ. This CDR3 contains 13 residues. The CDR3 DNA sequence: TGCGCCAGCAGCTACGGGACACAAGAGACCCAGTACTTC. This gives the protein CASSYGTQETQYF.

The V gene is TRBV13, the J gene TRBJ1-6, with D perhaps matching TRBD1 (5 bases). V was clipped by 7 bases and J by 9 bases, with 10 bases between them. Germline V gene sequence: CDR1 PRHDT, CDR2 FYEKMQ (reference sequence). The CDR3 extends over 12 amino acids. CDR3 region: CASKDNGSPLHF. In nucleotides, the CDR3 is TGTGCCAGCAAGGACAACGGTTCACCCCTCCACTTT.

This chain links TRBV11-2 with TRBJ2-3, with 12 bases aligning to TRBD2. V was clipped by 0 bases and J by 5 bases; unmatched bases: 15. From germline, CDR1 is SGHAT and CDR2 FQNNGV. This CDR3 comprises 20 residues. The DNA of the CDR3 is TGTGCCAGCAGCTTAGATTGGATCACTGATAAGGGACTAGCGGGAGATACGCAGTATTTT. Amino acid sequence: CASSLDWITDKGLAGDTQYF.

This clone was recorded only once. V and J are TRBV5-6 and TRBJ2-5; 7 nucleotides align to TRBD1. With V trimmed by 4 bases and J by 4 bases, 4 bases remained unmatched. The germline V gene has CDR1 SGHDT and CDR2 YYEEEE. The CDR3 totals 13 residues. CDR3 DNA sequence: TGTGCCAGCAGCCTCAGGGGGACAGAGACCCAGTACTTC. Residues: CASSLRGTETQYF.

CDR3 nucleotide sequence: TGTGCCAGCAGCCCGGGGGGTACCAACACCGGGGAGCTGTTTTTT. This translates into CASSPGGTNTGELFF. The rearrangement uses TRBV5-8 and TRBJ2-2; 7 nucleotides match TRBD2. From germline, CDR1 is SGHTS and CDR2 YDEGEE. After removal of 4 bases from V and 2 bases from J, the junction contained 5 bases not matched to a gene. The CDR3 consists of 15 residues.

Here the CDR3 DNA reads TGTGCCAGCAGCGTACTAGCCGGGGGGGTAGAGACCCAGTACTTC. Translated: CASSVLAGGVETQYF. V usage is TRBV7-6 and J usage is TRBJ2-5; the match to TRBD2 covers 8 bases. The V segment lost 5 bases and the J segment 4 bases; nucleotides outside the gene matches: 9. This CDR3 is 15 amino acids long. Per the germline V gene, CDR1 is SGHVS and CDR2 is FNYEAQ.

CDR3 protein: CASSGGTSGSRNEQFF. The CDR3 nucleotides read TGTGCCAGCAGCGGAGGGACTAGCGGGAGTCGGAATGAGCAGTTCTTC. This chain connects TRBV5-4 to TRBJ2-1; 14 nucleotides match TRBD2. Germline V gene lookup returns CDR1 SGHNT and CDR2 YYREEE (reference sequence). CDR3 size: 16 residues. With V trimmed by 4 bases and J by 7 bases, 7 bases remained unmatched.

The chain combines TRBV28 with TRBJ2-7; a weak D match, TRBD2 (6 bases). The CDR3 loop spans 16 amino acids. Trimming took off 11 bases at V and 0 bases at J, with 23 bases between the two ends. Germline V gene lookup returns CDR1 MDHEN and CDR2 SYDVKM. This chain's CDR3 is CASAGTGGPVSYEQYF. CDR3 nucleotide sequence: TGTGCCTCTGCAGGGACCGGAGGGCCAGTCTCCTACGAGCAGTACTTC.

The rearrangement uses TRBV7-3 and TRBJ2-1; the match to TRBD2 covers 11 bases. J gave up 5 bases and V 0 bases, and 9 bases lay outside the gene matches. This CDR3 is 18 amino acids long. Germline V gene data show CDR1 as SGHTA and CDR2 as FQGTGA. The CDR3 coding sequence is TGTGCCAGCAGCTTAACCACTACGGGGACTAGCGGCCACAATGAGCAGTTCTTC. Amino acid sequence: CASSLTTTGTSGHNEQFF.

The V and J genes are TRBV5-1 and TRBJ2-3; D unresolved. Trimming cost V 0 bases and J 0 bases, with 11 bases left between them. CDR1 and CDR2 (germline): SGHRS, YFSETQ. The CDR3 consists of 16 residues. CDR3 loop: CASSLAPGTSTDTQYF. The CDR3 bases are TGCGCCAGCAGCTTGGCCCCAGGAACTAGCACAGATACGCAGTATTTT.

The chain links TRBV11-2 to TRBJ2-2; 11 nucleotides line up with TRBD2. Germline lookup yields CDR1 SGHAT and CDR2 FQNNGV. J was trimmed by 0 bases and V by 5 bases; bases with no gene match: 2. The CDR3 runs 16 residues. The CDR3 DNA reads as TGTGCCAGCAGCCGGACTAGCGGGTCGAACACCGGGGAGCTGTTTTTT. Protein product: CASSRTSGSNTGELFF.